Shown below are 3 T cell receptor beta chains from a single sample sequenced in a study of blood T cell repertoires in COVID-19 (TCRdb year 2020). Libraries were made using the immunoSEQ multiplex PCR assay. This is the immuneACCESS table as TCRdb keeps it, with only in-frame sequences that have V and J called. A part of the clones is gone; compared with another copy, unresolved V genes explain less than half, and the rest is unexplained. A total of over 300,000 clones appear in this sample, nearly 90% of them only once. The top ten clonotypes cover 6.5% of the sample. Sequencing used peripheral blood. The receptors originated from a young man with active or convalescent COVID-19.

V gene TRBV5-1 combines with J gene TRBJ1-6, with TRBD1 matching over 7 bases. The CDR3 has 17 residues. Germline CDR1 is SGHRS and CDR2 is YFSETQ. V trimming: 0 bases; J trimming: 6 bases; junction bases outside the gene matches: 9. This chain's CDR3 is CASSLASTGVGNSPLHF. CDR3 sequence (DNA): TGCGCCAGCAGCTTGGCCTCAACAGGGGTAGGTAATTCACCCCTCCACTTT. The full variable domain, rest sourced from reference TRBV5-1 and TRBJ1-6, is KAGVTQTPRYLIKTRGQQVTLSCSPISGHRSVSWYQQTPGQGLQFLFEYFSETQRNKGNFPGRFSGRQFSNSRSEMNVSTLELGDSALYLCASSLASTGVGNSPLHFGNGTRLTVT.

This clone was observed a few times. This chain uses TRBV4-3 with TRBJ1-6; 7 bases fit TRBD1. Germline CDR1 is LGHNA and CDR2 is YSLEER. V was clipped by 0 bases and J by 8 bases; unmatched bases: 4. This CDR3 contains 15 residues. The CDR3 region is CASSQDQGGYSPLHF. In nucleotides, the CDR3 is TGCGCCAGCAGCCAAGATCAGGGGGGTTATTCACCCCTCCACTTT.

This clone was seen only once. The genes are TRBV9 and TRBJ1-2; D unclear. Trimming removed 0 bases from V and 4 bases from J, with 7 bases in between. Per germline, CDR1 SGDLS and CDR2 YYNGEE. CDR3 length: 13 amino acids. The CDR3 reads CASSVGPGYGYTF. The CDR3 coding sequence is TGTGCCAGCAGCGTAGGGCCGGGCTATGGCTACACCTTC.